Below are 18 T cell receptor beta chains sequenced from a single sample in a study of cytotoxic CD8 clonotypes in ibrutinib-treated CLL. The assay was immunoSEQ multiplex PCR, and TCRdb's table has in-frame clones only and misses some. The table shows some 140,000 clones, with approximately 90% occurring only once. The sequencing used PBMCs, collected after 12 months of ibrutinib treatment. The receptors derive from a human donor with chronic lymphocytic leukemia.

This clone was counted only a few times. The V call is TRBV21-1, the J call TRBJ1-5. TRBV21-1 is a documented pseudogene. There are 18 residues in the CDR3. The CDR3 DNA is TGTGCCAGCAGCGGCCACTGGGGGATAGAGGGTAGCAATCAGCCCCAGCATTTT. Translating gives CASSGHWGIEGSNQPQHF.

On this clone: Other DNA sequences from this sample encode an identical CDR3 as well. This chain links TRBV28 with TRBJ2-4; D unclear. Trimming took off 5 bases at V and 0 bases at J, with 11 bases between the two ends. The CDR3 runs to 15 residues. Germline CDR1 is MDHEN and CDR2 is SYDVKM. Written as DNA, the CDR3 is TGTGCCAGCAGTAGGACGGAGCTAGCCAAAAACATTCAGTACTTC. The encoded protein is CASSRTELAKNIQYF.

This clone was recorded only once. V usage is TRBV7-3 and J usage is TRBJ2-3; 14 bases fit TRBD2. Per germline, CDR1 SGHTA and CDR2 FQGTGA. The ends lost 4 bases at V and 2 bases at J; junction bases unmatched: 5. The CDR3 consists of 17 residues. Here the CDR3 reads CASSSRLAGGPTDTQYF. The CDR3 nucleotides are TGTGCCAGCAGCTCTCGACTAGCGGGAGGGCCCACAGATACGCAGTATTTT.

The rearrangement links TRBV7-9 to TRBJ2-7; D is ambiguous. V lost 2 bases to trimming and J lost 5 bases, with 7 bases between them. There are 12 residues in the CDR3. CDR1 and CDR2 from the germline V gene are SEHNR and FQNEAQ (reference sequence). For the CDR3, the DNA is TGTGCCAGCAGCTTAAACGCCGACGAGCAGTACTTC. Its translation: CASSLNADEQYF.

The rearrangement uses TRBV7-9 and TRBJ2-3, with D perhaps given as TRBD1 or TRBD2 (5 bases each). The CDR3 runs to 15 residues. Germline CDR1 reads SEHNR; CDR2 reads FQNEAQ (reference sequence). V was pared by 5 bases and J by 2 bases, with 14 bases between. In nucleotides, the CDR3 is TGTGCCAGCAGCCCGGGGCCCACCTCCACAGATACGCAGTATTTT. It yields the protein CASSPGPTSTDTQYF.

The genes are TRBV28 and TRBJ1-5; D may be TRBD1 (6 bases). The CDR3 covers 14 residues. V was shortened by 8 bases and J by 1 base, with 12 bases between the two germline ends. Germline CDR1 and CDR2: MDHEN and SYDVKM. The CDR3 sequence is CASVPGTSNQPQHF. In DNA, the CDR3 is TGTGCCAGCGTCCCGGGGACAAGCAATCAGCCCCAGCATTTT.

Only one count was recorded for this clone. The CDR3 region is CAWSAGVATEAFF. CDR3 DNA: TGTGCCTGGAGTGCGGGGGTTGCCACTGAAGCTTTCTTT. The rearrangement uses TRBV30 and TRBJ1-1, with TRBD1 as a possible D gene (5 bases). V gave up 1 base and J gave up 4 bases, with 10 bases separating them. This CDR3 region has 13 residues. Germline CDR1 is GTSNPN and CDR2 is SVGIG (reference sequence).

The rearrangement uses TRBV5-6 and TRBJ1-5; D ambiguous. The CDR3 loop spans 15 amino acids. The germline V and J ends were trimmed by 0 bases and 7 bases, with 14 bases remaining between them. Germline lookup yields CDR1 SGHDT and CDR2 YYEEEE. CDR3 sequence (DNA): TGTGCCAGCAGCTTGGCCGGGGAGGGTGACCAGCCCCAGCATTTT. This sequence encodes CASSLAGEGDQPQHF.

This clone is a singleton in its sample. The chain joins TRBV13 to TRBJ2-7; D is ambiguous. This CDR3 spans 12 amino acids. Per the germline V gene, CDR1 is PRHDT and CDR2 is FYEKMQ (reference sequence). Between the trimmed V and J ends, which lost 1 base and 7 bases, there was a span of 8 bases. The DNA of the CDR3 is TGTGCCAGCAGCTTAGCTGTGGGGGAGCAGTACTTC. This sequence encodes CASSLAVGEQYF. The full variable domain, in which reference TRBV13 and TRBJ2-7 provide the parts outside the CDR3, is AAGVIQSPRHLIKEKRETATLKCYPIPRHDTVYWYQQGPGQDPQFLISFYEKMQSDKGSIPDRFSAQQFSDYHSELNMSSLELGDSALYFCASSLAVGEQYFGPGTRLTVT.

On this clone itself: The sample has other DNA sequences that encode this CDR3 too. The V and J genes are TRBV5-5 and TRBJ2-7; D not certain. This CDR3 is built from 12 residues. V lost 0 bases, J lost 3 bases, and 4 bases lay in between. Germline CDR1 and CDR2: SGHKS and YYEKEE (reference sequence). In DNA form, the CDR3 reads TGTGCCAGCAGCTTGGCCAGCTACGAGCAGTACTTC. Protein product: CASSLASYEQYF.

The table lists this clone with a count of one. The chain uses TRBV28 and TRBJ2-5, with 8 bases identical to TRBD2. Germline trimming cut 6 bases from V and 2 bases from J; bases unmatched to any gene: 11. CDR1 is MDHEN, CDR2 SYDVKM, per germline. The length of the CDR3 is 16 residues. As DNA, the CDR3 is TGTGCCAGCAGCTACTCGCGGGGGGCTAGACAAGAGACCCAGTACTTC. This encodes CASSYSRGARQETQYF.

The V call is TRBV10-3, the J call TRBJ1-2; no firm D call. This CDR3 is built from 13 residues. Germline lookup yields CDR1 ENHRY and CDR2 SYGVKD. V was trimmed by 8 bases and J by 6 bases, leaving 16 bases between them. Here the CDR3 DNA reads TGTGCCATCGGCTGGGATCCCTCAGATGGCTACACCTTC. Amino acids: CAIGWDPSDGYTF.

This clone was recorded only once. The chain employs TRBV20-1 and TRBJ2-7; D gene ambiguous. The V end was cut by 6 bases, the J end by 1 base, with 7 bases between. Germline lookup yields CDR1 DFQATT and CDR2 SNEGSKA (reference sequence). The CDR3 extends over 11 amino acids. The CDR3 is CSARRSYEQYF. The CDR3 DNA is TGCAGTGCCCGACGGTCCTACGAGCAGTACTTC.

The chain recombines TRBV13 with TRBJ2-1; TRBD1 matches at 9 bases. The CDR3 loop spans 16 amino acids. V dropped 5 bases and J dropped 6; count of bases not matched to a gene: 11. Germline loops: CDR1 PRHDT, CDR2 FYEKMQ (reference sequence). The CDR3 protein is CASSTLTGGAPNEQFF. CDR3 nucleotide sequence: TGTGCCAGCAGCACCTTAACAGGGGGCGCCCCCAATGAGCAGTTCTTC.

The chain links TRBV7-2 to TRBJ2-1; the match to TRBD2 covers 10 bases. This CDR3 region has 15 residues. The V gene's germline CDR1 is SGHTA and CDR2 FQGNSA. The ends lost 3 bases at V and 4 bases at J; junction bases unmatched: 3. The CDR3 sequence: CASSFRTSGYNEQFF. As DNA, the CDR3 is TGTGCCAGCAGCTTCCGGACTAGCGGATACAATGAGCAGTTCTTC. Full variable domain (outside the CDR3, taken from reference TRBV7-2 and TRBJ2-1): GAGVSQSPSNKVTEKGKDVELRCDPISGHTALYWYRQSLGQGLEFLIYFQGNSAPDKSGLPSDRFSAERTGGSVSTLTIQRTQQEDSAVYLCASSFRTSGYNEQFFGPGTRLTVL.

In this sample, this clone turned up once. The genes are TRBV28 and TRBJ2-7, with a possible D match to TRBD2 (5 bases). The V gene lost 6 bases and the J gene lost 7 bases, with 13 bases spanning the gap. Germline V lookup: CDR1 MDHEN, CDR2 SYDVKM. The CDR3 extends over 12 amino acids. CDR3 DNA: TGTGCCAGCAGCTCGGACTGGGCTGAGCAGTACTTC. As protein: CASSSDWAEQYF.

This sequence joins TRBV7-9 and TRBJ1-1; 7 positions agree with TRBD1. CDR1 and CDR2 (germline): SEHNR, FQNEAQ (reference sequence). CDR3 size: 12 residues. The junction had 5 bases not matched to a gene; V was cut back by 5 bases and J by 8 bases. CDR3 residues: CASSQGTVEAFF. The DNA of the CDR3 is TGTGCCAGCAGCCAAGGGACAGTCGAAGCTTTCTTT.

This chain links TRBV10-3 with TRBJ1-1; D possibly corresponds to TRBD1 (6 bases). Germline CDR1 and CDR2: ENHRY and SYGVKD. This CDR3 has 16 residues. The V end was cut by 3 bases, the J end by 0 bases, with 14 bases between. The CDR3 sequence: CAISDTLDSLNTEAFF. CDR3 coding DNA: TGTGCCATCAGTGACACCCTGGACAGCTTGAACACTGAAGCTTTCTTT.